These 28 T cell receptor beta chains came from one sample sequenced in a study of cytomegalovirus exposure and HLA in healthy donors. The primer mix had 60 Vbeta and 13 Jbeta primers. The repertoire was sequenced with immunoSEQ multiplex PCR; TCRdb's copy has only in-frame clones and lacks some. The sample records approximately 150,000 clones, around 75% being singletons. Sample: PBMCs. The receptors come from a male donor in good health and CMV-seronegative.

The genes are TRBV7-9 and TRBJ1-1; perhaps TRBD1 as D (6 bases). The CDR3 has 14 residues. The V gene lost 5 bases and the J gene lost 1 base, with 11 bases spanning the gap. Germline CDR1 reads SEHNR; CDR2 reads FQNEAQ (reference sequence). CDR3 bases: TGTGCCAGCAGCGGCCCGGGACAGAACACTGAAGCTTTCTTT. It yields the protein CASSGPGQNTEAFF.

The CDR3 nucleotides read TGTGCCAGCACCTCCTCGCCAGGGGGGCCTGAGCAGTACTTC. The encoded protein is CASTSSPGGPEQYF. The chain employs TRBV27 and TRBJ2-7; D perhaps matches TRBD1 (7 bases). Germline-derived CDR1 and CDR2 are MNHEY and SMNVEV (reference sequence). V lost 7 bases, J lost 7 bases, and 20 bases lay in between. The CDR3 length is 14 residues.

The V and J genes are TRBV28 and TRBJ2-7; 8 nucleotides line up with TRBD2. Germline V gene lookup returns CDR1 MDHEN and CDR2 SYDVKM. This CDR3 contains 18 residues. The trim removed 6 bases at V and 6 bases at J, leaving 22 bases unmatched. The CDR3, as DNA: TGTGCCAGCAGACCAAGCGGGAGAGGTGATGGGGGGCAGGGCGAGCAGTACTTC. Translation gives CASRPSGRGDGGQGEQYF.

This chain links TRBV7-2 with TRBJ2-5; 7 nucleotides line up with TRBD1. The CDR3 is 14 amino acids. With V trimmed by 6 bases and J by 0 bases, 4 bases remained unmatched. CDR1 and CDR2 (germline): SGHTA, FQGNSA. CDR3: CASRVDRYQETQYF. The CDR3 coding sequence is TGTGCCAGCAGAGTGGACAGGTACCAAGAGACCCAGTACTTC.

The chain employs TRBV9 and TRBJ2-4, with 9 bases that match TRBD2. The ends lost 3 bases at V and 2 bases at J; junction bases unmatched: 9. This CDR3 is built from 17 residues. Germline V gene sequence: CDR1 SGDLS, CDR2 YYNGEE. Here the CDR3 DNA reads TGTGCCAGCAGCGAATCCGGGACTAGCCTCCCCAAAAACATTCAGTACTTC. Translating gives CASSESGTSLPKNIQYF.

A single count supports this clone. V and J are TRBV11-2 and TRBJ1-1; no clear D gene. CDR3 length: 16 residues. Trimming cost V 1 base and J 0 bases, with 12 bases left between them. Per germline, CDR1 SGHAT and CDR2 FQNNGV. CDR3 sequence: CASSLVSRIMNTEAFF. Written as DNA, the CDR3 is TGTGCCAGCAGCTTAGTTTCCAGGATCATGAACACTGAAGCTTTCTTT.

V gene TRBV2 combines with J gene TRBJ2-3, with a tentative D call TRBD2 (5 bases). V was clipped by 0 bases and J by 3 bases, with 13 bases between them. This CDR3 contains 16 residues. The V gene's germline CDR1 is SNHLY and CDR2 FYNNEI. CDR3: CASSEARRLMTDTQYF. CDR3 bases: TGTGCCAGCAGTGAAGCGCGGCGACTAATGACAGATACGCAGTATTTT.

CDR3 in DNA: TGTGCCAGCAGCTCGGAGGGGATGACATACAATGAGCAGTTCTTC. Its protein is CASSSEGMTYNEQFF. The chain combines TRBV7-2 with TRBJ2-1; maybe TRBD2 (6 bases). V gave up 4 bases and J gave up 4 bases, with 14 bases separating them. Germline lookup yields CDR1 SGHTA and CDR2 FQGNSA. The CDR3 runs to 15 residues.

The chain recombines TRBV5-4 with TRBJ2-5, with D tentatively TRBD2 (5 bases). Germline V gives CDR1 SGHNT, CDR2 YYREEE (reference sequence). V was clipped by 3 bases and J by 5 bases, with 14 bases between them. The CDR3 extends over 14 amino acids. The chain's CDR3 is CASSSGLKEETQYF. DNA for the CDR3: TGTGCCAGCAGCTCCGGACTGAAGGAGGAGACCCAGTACTTC.

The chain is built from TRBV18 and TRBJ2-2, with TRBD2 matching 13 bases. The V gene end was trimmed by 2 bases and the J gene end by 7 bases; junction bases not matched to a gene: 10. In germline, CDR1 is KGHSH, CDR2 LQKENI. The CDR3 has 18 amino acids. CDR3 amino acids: CASSPASGLAGPGGELFF. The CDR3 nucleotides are TGTGCCAGCTCACCAGCCTCGGGACTAGCGGGACCTGGCGGGGAGCTGTTTTTT. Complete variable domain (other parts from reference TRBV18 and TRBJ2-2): NAGVMQNPRHLVRRRGQEARLRCSPMKGHSHVYWYRQLPEEGLKFMVYLQKENIIDESGMPKERFSAEFPKEGPSILRIQQVVRGDSAAYFCASSPASGLAGPGGELFFGEGSRLTVL.

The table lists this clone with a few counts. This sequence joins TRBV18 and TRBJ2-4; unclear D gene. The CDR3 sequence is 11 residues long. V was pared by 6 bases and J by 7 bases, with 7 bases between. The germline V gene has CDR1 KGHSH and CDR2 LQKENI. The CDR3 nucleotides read TGTGCCAGCTCCCCCGCGAACATTCAGTACTTC. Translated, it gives CASSPANIQYF.

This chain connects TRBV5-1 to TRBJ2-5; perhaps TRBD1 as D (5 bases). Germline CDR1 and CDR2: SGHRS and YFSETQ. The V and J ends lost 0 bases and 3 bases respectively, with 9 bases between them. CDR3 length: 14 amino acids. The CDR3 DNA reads TGCGCCAGCAGCTTGGCGGCCAGGGAAGAGACCCAGTACTTC. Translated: CASSLAAREETQYF.

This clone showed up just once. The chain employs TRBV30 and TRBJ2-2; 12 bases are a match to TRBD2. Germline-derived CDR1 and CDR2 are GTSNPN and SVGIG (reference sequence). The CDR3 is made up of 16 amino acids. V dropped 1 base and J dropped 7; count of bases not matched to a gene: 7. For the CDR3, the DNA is TGTGCCTGGAGTGGTGGACTAGCGGGATGGAGCGGGGAGCTGTTTTTT. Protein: CAWSGGLAGWSGELFF.

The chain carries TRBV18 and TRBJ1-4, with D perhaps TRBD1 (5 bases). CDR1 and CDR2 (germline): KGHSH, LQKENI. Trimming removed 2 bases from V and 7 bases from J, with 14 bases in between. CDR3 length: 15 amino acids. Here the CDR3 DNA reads TGTGCCAGCTCACCAGACGGGTTCGGGGGTGAAAAACTGTTTTTT. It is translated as CASSPDGFGGEKLFF.

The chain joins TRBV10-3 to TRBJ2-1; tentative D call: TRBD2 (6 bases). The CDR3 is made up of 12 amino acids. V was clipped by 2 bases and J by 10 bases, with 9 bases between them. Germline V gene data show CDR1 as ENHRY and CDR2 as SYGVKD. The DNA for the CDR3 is TGTGCCATCAGTGAGAGTCTAGCGGAGCAGTTCTTC. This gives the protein CAISESLAEQFF.

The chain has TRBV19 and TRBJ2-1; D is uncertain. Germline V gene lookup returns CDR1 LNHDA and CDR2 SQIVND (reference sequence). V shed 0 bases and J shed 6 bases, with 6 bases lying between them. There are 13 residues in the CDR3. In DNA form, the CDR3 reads TGTGCCAGTAGTATAGACAGATTCAATGAGCAGTTCTTC. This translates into CASSIDRFNEQFF.

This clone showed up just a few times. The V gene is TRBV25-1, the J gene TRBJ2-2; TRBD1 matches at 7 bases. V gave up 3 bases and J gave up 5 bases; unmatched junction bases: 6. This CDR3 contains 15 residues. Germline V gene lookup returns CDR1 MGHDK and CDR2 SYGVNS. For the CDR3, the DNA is TGTGCCAGCAGTGACCCGGGACAGAGAACCGGGGAGCTGTTTTTT. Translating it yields CASSDPGQRTGELFF. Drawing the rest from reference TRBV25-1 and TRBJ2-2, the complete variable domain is EADIYQTPRYLVIGTGKKITLECSQTMGHDKMYWYQQDPGMELHLIHYSYGVNSTEKGDLSSESTVSRIRTEHFPLTLESARPSHTSQYLCASSDPGQRTGELFFGEGSRLTVL.

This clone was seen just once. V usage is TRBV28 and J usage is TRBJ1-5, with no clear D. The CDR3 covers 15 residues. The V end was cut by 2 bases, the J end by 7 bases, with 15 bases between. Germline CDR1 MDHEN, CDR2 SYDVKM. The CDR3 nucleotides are TGTGCCAGCAGTTTAAATAGAGGGTTTGTCCAGCCCCAGCATTTT. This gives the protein CASSLNRGFVQPQHF.

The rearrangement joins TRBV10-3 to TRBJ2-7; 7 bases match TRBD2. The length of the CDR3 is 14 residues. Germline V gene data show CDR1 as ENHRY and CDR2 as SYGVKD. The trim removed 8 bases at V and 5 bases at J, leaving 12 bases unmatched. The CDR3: CAIGSREGRNEQYF. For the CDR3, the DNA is TGTGCCATCGGGTCGAGGGAGGGTAGGAACGAGCAGTACTTC.

This CDR3 is CASSPYPGNEKLFF. For the CDR3, the DNA is TGTGCCAGCTCACCATACCCAGGAAATGAAAAACTGTTTTTT. The chain couples TRBV18 to TRBJ1-4; D ambiguous. Germline-derived CDR1 and CDR2 are KGHSH and LQKENI. The CDR3 has 14 residues. V was trimmed by 2 bases and J by 5 bases, leaving 9 bases between them.

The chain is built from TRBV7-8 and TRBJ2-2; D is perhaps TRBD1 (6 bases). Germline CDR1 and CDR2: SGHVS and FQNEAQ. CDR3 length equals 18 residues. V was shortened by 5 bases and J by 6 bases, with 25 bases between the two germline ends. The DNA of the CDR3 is TGTGCCAGCAGCACACGGGACATATTAGAATCTGTGGCCGGGGAGCTGTTTTTT. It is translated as CASSTRDILESVAGELFF. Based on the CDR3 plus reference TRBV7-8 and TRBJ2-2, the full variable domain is GAGVSQSPRYKVAKRGQDVALRCDPISGHVSLFWYQQALGQGPEFLTYFQNEAQLDKSGLPSDRFFAERPEGSVSTLKIQRTQQEDSAVYLCASSTRDILESVAGELFFGEGSRLTVL.

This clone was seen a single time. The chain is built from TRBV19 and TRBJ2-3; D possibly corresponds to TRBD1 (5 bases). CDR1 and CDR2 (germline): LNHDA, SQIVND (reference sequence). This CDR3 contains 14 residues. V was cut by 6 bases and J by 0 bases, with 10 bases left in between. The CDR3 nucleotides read TGTGCCAGTAGGCAGACAGCTAGCACAGATACGCAGTATTTT. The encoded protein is CASRQTASTDTQYF.

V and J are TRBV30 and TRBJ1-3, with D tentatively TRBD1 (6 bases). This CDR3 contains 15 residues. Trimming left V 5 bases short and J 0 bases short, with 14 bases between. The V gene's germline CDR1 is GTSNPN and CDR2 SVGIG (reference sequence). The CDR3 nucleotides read TGTGCCTGGGGGGGACACTTTGGCTCTGGAAACACCATATATTTT. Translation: CAWGGHFGSGNTIYF.

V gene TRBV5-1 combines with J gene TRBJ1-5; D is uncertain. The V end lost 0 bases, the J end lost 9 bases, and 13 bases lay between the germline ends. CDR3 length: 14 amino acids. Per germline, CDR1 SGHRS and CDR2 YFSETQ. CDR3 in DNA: TGCGCCAGCAGCTTGGATTCGGGATTAGGGCCCCAGCATTTT. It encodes CASSLDSGLGPQHF.

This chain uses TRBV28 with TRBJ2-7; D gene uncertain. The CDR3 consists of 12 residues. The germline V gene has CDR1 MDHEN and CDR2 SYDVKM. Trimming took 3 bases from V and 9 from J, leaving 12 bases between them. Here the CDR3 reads CASSFVGPGQYF. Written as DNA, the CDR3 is TGTGCCAGCAGTTTCGTCGGCCCGGGGCAGTACTTC.

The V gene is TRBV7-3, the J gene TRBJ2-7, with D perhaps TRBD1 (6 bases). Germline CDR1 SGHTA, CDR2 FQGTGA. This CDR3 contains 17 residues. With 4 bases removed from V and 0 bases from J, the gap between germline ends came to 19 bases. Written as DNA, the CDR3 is TGTGCCAGCAGCTCCGTTTCCCGGGACACCTTCTCCTACGAGCAGTACTTC. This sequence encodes CASSSVSRDTFSYEQYF.

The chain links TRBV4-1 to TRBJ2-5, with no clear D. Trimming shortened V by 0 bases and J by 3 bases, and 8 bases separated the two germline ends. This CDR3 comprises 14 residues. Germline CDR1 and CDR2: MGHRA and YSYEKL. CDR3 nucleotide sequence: TGCGCCAGCAGCCAAGATCGTTCGGAAGAGACCCAGTACTTC. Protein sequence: CASSQDRSEETQYF.

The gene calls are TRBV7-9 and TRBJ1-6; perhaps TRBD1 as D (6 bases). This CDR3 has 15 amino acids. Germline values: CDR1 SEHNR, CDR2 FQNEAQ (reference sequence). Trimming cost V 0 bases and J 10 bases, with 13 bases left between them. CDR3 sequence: CASSLAAGAKSPLHF. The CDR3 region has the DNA TGTGCCAGCAGCTTAGCGGCAGGGGCAAAATCACCCCTCCACTTT.